This T cell receptor (beta chain) was identified in a study of naive and memory T cell subsets. Findings and limits, study-wide: Especially in CD8 cells, naive repertoires contained a few larger clonotypes, possibly CD45RA-re-expressing memory cells.

Both TRBC1 and TRBC2 were covered by a beta constant-region primer of two equimolar oligonucleotides. Nested alpha and beta constant-region primers with the SP2 primer drove four PCR rounds on ligated cDNA. TCRdb reprocessed the UMI-ligation and nested PCR reads with MiXCR, giving one entry per CDR3 protein. The table shows around 140,000 distinct CDR3 sequences, with 15% to 20% occurring only once. This clonotype was counted many times. What it recognizes is unknown. CD8 T cells were positively selected from what remained after CD4 positive selection. CDR3 size: 16 residues. Germline V lookup: CDR1 MDHEN, CDR2 SYDVKM. V shed 4 bases and J 9 bases; nucleotides not matched to a gene: 10.

V and J are TRBV28 and TRBJ2-1; 12 bases line up with TRBD1. This TCR derives from a human donor in good health. The sequenced sample was naive CD8+ T cells from blood. This CDR3 is CASSSSRDRGPSEQFF. CDR3 DNA: TGTGCCAGCAGTTCGTCCCGGGACAGGGGGCCAAGTGAGCAGTTCTTC.